This T cell receptor (beta chain) came from a study of cytomegalovirus exposure and HLA in healthy donors. 60 Vbeta and 13 Jbeta primers were used in PCR. The data were produced by immunoSEQ multiplex PCR, yet TCRdb's version contains in-frame clones alone and is incomplete. The sample holds 150,000 to 200,000 clones, roughly 73% seen once. From germline, CDR1 is SGHTA and CDR2 FQGNSA. This CDR3 has 14 amino acids. With V trimmed by 8 bases and J by 7 bases, 11 bases remained unmatched. The J gene is TRBJ1-5, the V gene TRBV7-2, with TRBD1 identical over 7 bases. The sequence derives from a female donor in good health and CMV-seronegative. Sequenced material: PBMCs. CDR3 DNA: TGTGCCAGCGGGACTCGACAGGGCGAGCAGCCCCAGCATTTT. Amino acids: CASGTRQGEQPQHF. The whole variable domain, filled in from reference TRBV7-2 and TRBJ1-5, reads GAGVSQSPSNKVTEKGKDVELRCDPISGHTALYWYRQSLGQGLEFLIYFQGNSAPDKSGLPSDRFSAERTGGSVSTLTIQRTQQEDSAVYLCASGTRQGEQPQHFGDGTRLSIL.